The clone carrying this TCR beta chain came up a few times. What it binds is unknown. The source of the sample is a study of T cell repertoires in cytomegalovirus infection. Across the whole study: It was the public TCR beta signatures that indicated both CMV infection and matching HLA type.

Study results and limitations: HLA-C-restricted CMV-specific TCR beta clonotypes prevailed in the ex vivo response. Totalled public TCR beta family frequency picked out people who carried CMV plus the relevant HLA.

The CDR3 covers 11 residues. Looked up from germline, CDR1 is LGHNT and CDR2 is FRNRAP. The V end lost 6 bases, the J end lost 1 base, and 3 bases lay between the germline ends. TCRdb independently ran MiXCR on the reads; one entry per CDR3 protein. This table has around 450,000 distinct CDR3 sequences, roughly 10% appearing once. The sequence derives from a human donor in good health (CMV status not recorded). Some clones in this sample may be carry-over from other donors' samples. Sequencing used PBMCs. This rearrangement joins TRBV12-5 to TRBJ1-1; no definite D call. DNA of the CDR3: TGTGCTAGTGGCCAGAACACTGAAGCTTTCTTT. Translated: CASGQNTEAFF. The variable domain in full, completed from reference TRBV12-5 and TRBJ1-1, reads DARVTQTPRHKVTEMGQEVTMRCQPILGHNTVFWYRQTMMQGLELLAYFRNRAPLDDSGMPKDRFSAEMPDATLATLKIQPSEPRDSAVYFCASGQNTEAFFGQGTRLTVV.